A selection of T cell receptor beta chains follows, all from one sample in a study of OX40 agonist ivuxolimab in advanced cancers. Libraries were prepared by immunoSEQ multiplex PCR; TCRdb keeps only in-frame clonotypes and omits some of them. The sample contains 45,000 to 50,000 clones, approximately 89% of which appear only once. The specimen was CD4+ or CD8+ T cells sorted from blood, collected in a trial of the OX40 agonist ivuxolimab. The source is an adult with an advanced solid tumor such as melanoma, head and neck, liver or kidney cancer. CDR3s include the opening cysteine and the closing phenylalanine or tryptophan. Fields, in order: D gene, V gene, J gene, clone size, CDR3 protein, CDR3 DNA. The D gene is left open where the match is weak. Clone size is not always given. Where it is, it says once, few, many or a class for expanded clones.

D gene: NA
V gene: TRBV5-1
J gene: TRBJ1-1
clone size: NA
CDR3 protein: CASSLGQDNTEAFF
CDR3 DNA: TGCGCCAGCAGCTTGGGACAGGATAACACTGAAGCTTTCTTT

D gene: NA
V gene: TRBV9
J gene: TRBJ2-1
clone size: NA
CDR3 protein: CASSVVEVGEQFF
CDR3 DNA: TGTGCCAGCAGCGTAGTAGAGGTCGGAGAGCAGTTCTTC

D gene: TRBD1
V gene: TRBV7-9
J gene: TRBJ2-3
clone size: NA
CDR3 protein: CASSSVPGQGGTDTQYF
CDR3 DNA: TGTGCCAGCAGCTCGGTCCCGGGACAGGGGGGGACAGATACGCAGTATTTT

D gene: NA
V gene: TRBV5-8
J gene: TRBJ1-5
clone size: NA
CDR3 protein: CASFLSGYQPQHF
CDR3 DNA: TGTGCCAGCTTTTTGTCGGGGTATCAGCCCCAGCATTTT

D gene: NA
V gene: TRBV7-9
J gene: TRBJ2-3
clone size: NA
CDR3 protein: CASSLNLRVSTDTQYF
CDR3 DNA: TGTGCCAGCAGCTTAAATCTGCGGGTTAGCACAGATACGCAGTATTTT

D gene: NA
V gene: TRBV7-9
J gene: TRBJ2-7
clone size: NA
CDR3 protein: CASTYSHSMGASYEQYF
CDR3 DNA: TGTGCCAGCACCTACTCCCACTCCATGGGGGCCTCCTACGAGCAGTACTTC

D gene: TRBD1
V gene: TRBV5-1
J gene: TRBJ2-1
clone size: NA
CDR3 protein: CASSSAGTGVLDEQFF
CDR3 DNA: TGCGCCAGCAGCTCAGCCGGGACAGGGGTATTGGATGAGCAGTTCTTC

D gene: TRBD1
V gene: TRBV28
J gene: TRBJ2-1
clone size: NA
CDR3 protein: CASSLGQGNEQFF
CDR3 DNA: TGTGCCAGCAGCCTCGGACAGGGCAATGAGCAGTTCTTC

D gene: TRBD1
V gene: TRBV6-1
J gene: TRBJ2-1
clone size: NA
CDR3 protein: CASSVQGAVGIGSYNEQFF
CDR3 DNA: TGTGCCAGCAGTGTACAGGGGGCGGTGGGAATTGGCTCCTACAATGAGCAGTTCTTC

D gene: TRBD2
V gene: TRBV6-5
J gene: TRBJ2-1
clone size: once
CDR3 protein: CASSYGAGALRDEQFF
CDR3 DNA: TGTGCCAGCAGTTACGGGGCGGGAGCTCTTCGCGATGAGCAGTTCTTC

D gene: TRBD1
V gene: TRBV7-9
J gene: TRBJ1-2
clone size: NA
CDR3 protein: CASSLVLGQEGYTF
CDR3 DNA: TGTGCCAGCAGCTTAGTTCTGGGACAGGAGGGCTACACCTTC

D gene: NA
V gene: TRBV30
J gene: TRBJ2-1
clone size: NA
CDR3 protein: CATEGNRGREQFF
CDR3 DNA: TGTGCCACGGAGGGGAATAGAGGTCGTGAGCAGTTCTTC

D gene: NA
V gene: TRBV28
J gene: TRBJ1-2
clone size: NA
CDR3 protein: CASSLSGNNYGYTF
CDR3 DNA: TGTGCCAGCAGTTTATCGGGGAACAACTATGGCTACACCTTC

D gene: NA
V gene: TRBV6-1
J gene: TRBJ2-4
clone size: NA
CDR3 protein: CASTEVAGRNIQYF
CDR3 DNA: TGTGCCAGCACTGAGGTTGCAGGGAGGAACATTCAGTACTTC

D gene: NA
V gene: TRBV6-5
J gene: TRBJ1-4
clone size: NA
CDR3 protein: CASSSDTSTNEKLFF
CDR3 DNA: TGTGCCAGCAGTTCGGACACCTCAACTAATGAAAAACTGTTTTTT

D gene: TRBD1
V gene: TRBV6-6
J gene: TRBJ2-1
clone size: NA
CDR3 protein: CASSRTGRLDNEQFF
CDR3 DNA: TGTGCCAGCAGCCGGACAGGTCGCCTGGACAATGAGCAGTTCTTC

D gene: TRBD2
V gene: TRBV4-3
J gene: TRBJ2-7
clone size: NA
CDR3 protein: CASSQDLGLATSQYF
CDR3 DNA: TGCGCCAGCAGCCAAGATCTGGGACTAGCTACGTCTCAGTACTTC

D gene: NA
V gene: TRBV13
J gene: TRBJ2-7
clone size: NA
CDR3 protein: CASSSGTHEEQYF
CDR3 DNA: TGTGCCAGCAGCTCCGGGACTCATGAAGAGCAGTACTTC

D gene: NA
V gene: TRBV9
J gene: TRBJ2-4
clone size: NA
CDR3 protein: CASSAGLAKNIQYF
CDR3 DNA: TGTGCCAGCAGCGCAGGGCTAGCCAAAAACATTCAGTACTTC

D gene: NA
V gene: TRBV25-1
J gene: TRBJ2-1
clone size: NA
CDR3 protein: CASSGGDEQFF
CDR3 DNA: TGTGCCAGCAGTGGAGGCGATGAGCAGTTCTTC

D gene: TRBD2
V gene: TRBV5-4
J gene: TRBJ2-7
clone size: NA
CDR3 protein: CASSLMTSEYEQYF
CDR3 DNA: TGTGCCAGCAGCCTTATGACTAGCGAGTACGAGCAGTACTTC

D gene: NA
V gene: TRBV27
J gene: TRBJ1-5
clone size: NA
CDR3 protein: CASSLEGGGPPQHF
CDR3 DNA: TGTGCCAGCAGTTTGGAGGGCGGGGGTCCGCCCCAGCATTTT

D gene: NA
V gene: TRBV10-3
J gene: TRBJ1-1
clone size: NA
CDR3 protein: CAIRDGETEAFF
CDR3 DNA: TGTGCCATCAGGGACGGTGAGACTGAAGCTTTCTTT

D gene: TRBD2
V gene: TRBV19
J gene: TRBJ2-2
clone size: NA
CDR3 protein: CASSNLGLAGTGELFF
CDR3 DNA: TGTGCCAGTAGTAATTTGGGACTAGCGGGAACCGGGGAGCTGTTTTTT

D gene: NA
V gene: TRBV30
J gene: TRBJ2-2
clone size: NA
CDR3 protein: CAWRVTGVNTGELFF
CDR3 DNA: TGTGCCTGGAGAGTAACGGGAGTGAACACCGGGGAGCTGTTTTTT

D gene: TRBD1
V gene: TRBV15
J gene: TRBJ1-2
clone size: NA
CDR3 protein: CATSEDRDYGYTF
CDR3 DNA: TGTGCCACCAGCGAGGACAGGGACTATGGCTACACCTTC

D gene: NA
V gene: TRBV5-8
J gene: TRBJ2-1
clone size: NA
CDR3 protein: CASKIRIANEQFF
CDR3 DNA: TGTGCCAGCAAGATCCGTATCGCCAATGAGCAGTTCTTC

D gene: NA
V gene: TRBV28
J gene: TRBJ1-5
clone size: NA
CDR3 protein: CASSLSVERPQHF
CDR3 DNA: TGTGCCAGCAGTTTATCCGTTGAAAGGCCCCAGCATTTT

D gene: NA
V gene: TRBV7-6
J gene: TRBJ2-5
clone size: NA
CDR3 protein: CASSLAEPAETQYF
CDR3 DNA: TGTGCCAGCAGCTTAGCGGAGCCCGCAGAGACCCAGTACTTC

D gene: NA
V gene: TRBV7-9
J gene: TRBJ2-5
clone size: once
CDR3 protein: CASSLEHWETQYF
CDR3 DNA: TGTGCCAGCAGCTTAGAACACTGGGAGACCCAGTACTTC

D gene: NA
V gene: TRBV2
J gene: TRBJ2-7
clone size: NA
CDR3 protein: CASRGRAYEQYF
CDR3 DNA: TGTGCCAGCAGGGGCAGGGCCTACGAGCAGTACTTC

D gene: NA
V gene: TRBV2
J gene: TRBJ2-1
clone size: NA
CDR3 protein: CASRVIYNEQFF
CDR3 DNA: TGTGCCAGCAGGGTCATCTACAATGAGCAGTTCTTC

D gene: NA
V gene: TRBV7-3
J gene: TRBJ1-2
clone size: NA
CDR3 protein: CASSLTGDVGYGYTF
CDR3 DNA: TGTGCCAGCAGCTTAACAGGGGACGTGGGCTATGGCTACACCTTC

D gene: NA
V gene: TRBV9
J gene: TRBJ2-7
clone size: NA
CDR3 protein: CASSVYRDFSYEQYF
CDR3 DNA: TGTGCCAGCAGCGTTTACCGGGACTTCTCCTACGAGCAGTACTTC

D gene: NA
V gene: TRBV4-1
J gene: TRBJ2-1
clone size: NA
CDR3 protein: CASSYSWGEQFF
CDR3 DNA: TGCGCCAGCAGCTATTCGTGGGGTGAGCAGTTCTTC

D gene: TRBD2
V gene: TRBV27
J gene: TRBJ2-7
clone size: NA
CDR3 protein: CASSQLAGIYEQYF
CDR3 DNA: TGTGCCAGCAGTCAACTAGCGGGAATCTACGAGCAGTACTTC

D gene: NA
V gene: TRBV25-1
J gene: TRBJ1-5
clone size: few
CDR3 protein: CASCGAGSSQPQHF
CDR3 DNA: TGTGCCAGCTGCGGGGCAGGGTCAAGTCAGCCCCAGCATTTT

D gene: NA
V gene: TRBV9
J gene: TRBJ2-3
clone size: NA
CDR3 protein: CASSVEGAGDTQYF
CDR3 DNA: TGTGCCAGCAGCGTAGAAGGTGCTGGAGATACGCAGTATTTT

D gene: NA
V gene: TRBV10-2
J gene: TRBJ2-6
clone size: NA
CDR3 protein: CASSESSGANVLTF
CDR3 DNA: TGCGCCAGCAGTGAGAGCTCTGGGGCCAACGTCCTGACTTTC

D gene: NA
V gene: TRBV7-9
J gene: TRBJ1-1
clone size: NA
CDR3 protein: CASSLPNVEAFF
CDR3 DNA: TGTGCCAGCAGCCTCCCTAATGTTGAAGCTTTCTTT

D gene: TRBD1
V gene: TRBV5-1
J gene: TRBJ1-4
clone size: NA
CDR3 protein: CASSPLPGGAVFATNEKLFF
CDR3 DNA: TGCGCCAGCAGCCCCCTCCCAGGGGGCGCCGTGTTTGCAACTAATGAAAAACTGTTTTTT

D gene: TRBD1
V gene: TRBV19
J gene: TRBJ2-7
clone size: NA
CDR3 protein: CASSWGQGGYEQYF
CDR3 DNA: TGTGCCAGTAGTTGGGGACAGGGTGGTTACGAGCAGTACTTC

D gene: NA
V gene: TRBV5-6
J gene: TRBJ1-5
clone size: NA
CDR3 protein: CASSLGGAGPQHF
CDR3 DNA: TGTGCCAGCAGCTTGGGTGGGGCGGGGCCCCAGCATTTT

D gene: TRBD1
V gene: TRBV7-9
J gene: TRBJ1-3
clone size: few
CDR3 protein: CASSTGVDTIYF
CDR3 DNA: TGTGCCAGCAGCACAGGGGTTGACACCATATATTTT

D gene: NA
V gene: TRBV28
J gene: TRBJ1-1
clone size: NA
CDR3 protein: CASRTGPGAFF
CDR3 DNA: TGTGCCAGCAGAACGGGACCTGGGGCTTTCTTT

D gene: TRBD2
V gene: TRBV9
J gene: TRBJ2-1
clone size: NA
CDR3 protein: CASGMGLAGAGEQFF
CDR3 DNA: TGTGCCAGCGGGATGGGACTAGCGGGAGCCGGGGAGCAGTTCTTC

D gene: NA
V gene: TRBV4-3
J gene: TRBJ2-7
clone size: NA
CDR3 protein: CASSETGSYEQYF
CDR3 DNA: TGCGCCAGCAGCGAAACCGGATCCTACGAGCAGTACTTC

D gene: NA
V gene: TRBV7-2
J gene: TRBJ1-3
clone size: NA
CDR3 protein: CASSLAGAGNTIYF
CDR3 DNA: TGTGCCAGCAGCTTAGCAGGGGCTGGAAACACCATATATTTT

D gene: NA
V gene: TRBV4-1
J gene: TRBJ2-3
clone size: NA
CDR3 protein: CASSQEMSANTQYF
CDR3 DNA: TGCGCCAGCAGCCAAGAAATGAGCGCAAATACGCAGTATTTT

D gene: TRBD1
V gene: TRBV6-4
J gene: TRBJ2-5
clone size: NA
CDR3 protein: CASSDSRTGGRETQYF
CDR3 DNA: TGTGCCAGCAGTGACTCAAGGACAGGGGGAAGAGAGACCCAGTACTTC

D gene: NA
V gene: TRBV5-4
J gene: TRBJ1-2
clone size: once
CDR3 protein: CASSHTLGGGGYTF
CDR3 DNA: TGTGCCAGCAGCCATACGCTCGGGGGAGGTGGCTACACCTTC

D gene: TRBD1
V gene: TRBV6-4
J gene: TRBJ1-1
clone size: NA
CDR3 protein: CASSEFDREGTEAFF
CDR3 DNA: TGTGCCAGCAGTGAGTTTGACAGGGAGGGCACTGAAGCTTTCTTT

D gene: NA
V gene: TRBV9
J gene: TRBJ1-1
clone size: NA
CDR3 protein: CASTPSRSMNTEAFF
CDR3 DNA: TGTGCCAGCACTCCGTCCCGCAGTATGAACACTGAAGCTTTCTTT